The entry that follows covers one T cell receptor (beta chain) sequence. It was during active infection that Seattle patients were enrolled and then longitudinally followed. The data belong to a study of blood T cell repertoires in COVID-19. The wider study: The samples span acute and convalescent COVID-19 from the United States, Italy and Spain. The cDNA or gDNA used as material had been derived from T cells, B-cell-depleted T cells, or PBMCs.

Data came from immunoSEQ multiplex PCR; TCRdb stores just in-frame clones and leaves some out. The sample has 300,000 to 400,000 clones; about 88% are singletons. V shed 2 bases and J 1 base; nucleotides not matched to a gene: 3. Germline-derived CDR1 and CDR2 are SGHDT and YYEEEE. This CDR3 has 15 amino acids. This receptor was obtained from a woman aged 55-70 years with COVID-19, enrolled during active disease. The specimen was peripheral blood. The rearrangement joins TRBV5-6 to TRBJ1-5, with TRBD1 matching over 7 bases. The CDR3: CASSFTGVSNQPQHF. The CDR3 region has the DNA TGTGCCAGCAGCTTTACAGGGGTCAGCAATCAGCCCCAGCATTTT. Looking up the rest from reference TRBV5-6 and TRBJ1-5 gives the full variable domain: DAGVTQSPTHLIKTRGQQVTLRCSPKSGHDTVSWYQQALGQGPQFIFQYYEEEERQRGNFPDRFSGHQFPNYSSELNVNALLLGDSALYLCASSFTGVSNQPQHFGDGTRLSIL.